This T cell receptor (beta chain) was recovered during a study of shared clonotypes between healthy human individuals. General study points: The study found lower generation probabilities in non-shared clonotypes than in those shared by all four donors.

Germline CDR1 reads SEHNR; CDR2 reads FQNEAQ (reference sequence). The CDR3 loop spans 14 amino acids. Germline trimming cut 5 bases from V and 7 bases from J; bases unmatched to any gene: 7. Sequencing was performed with immunoSEQ multiplex PCR; in TCRdb, only in-frame clones are kept and a portion is missing. This table holds hundreds of thousands of clones, about 95% found once. This clone was observed a handful of times. Antigen unknown. The chain recombines TRBV7-9 with TRBJ2-2; 7 bases fit TRBD1. The receptor was derived from a woman aged 30 to 39 in good health. Sequenced sample: naive CD4+ T cells sorted from blood. Subset denoted: CD45RA+ positively selected. The CDR3 spells CASSKDRAVGELFF. CDR3 in DNA: TGTGCCAGCAGCAAAGACAGGGCTGTCGGGGAGCTGTTTTTT.